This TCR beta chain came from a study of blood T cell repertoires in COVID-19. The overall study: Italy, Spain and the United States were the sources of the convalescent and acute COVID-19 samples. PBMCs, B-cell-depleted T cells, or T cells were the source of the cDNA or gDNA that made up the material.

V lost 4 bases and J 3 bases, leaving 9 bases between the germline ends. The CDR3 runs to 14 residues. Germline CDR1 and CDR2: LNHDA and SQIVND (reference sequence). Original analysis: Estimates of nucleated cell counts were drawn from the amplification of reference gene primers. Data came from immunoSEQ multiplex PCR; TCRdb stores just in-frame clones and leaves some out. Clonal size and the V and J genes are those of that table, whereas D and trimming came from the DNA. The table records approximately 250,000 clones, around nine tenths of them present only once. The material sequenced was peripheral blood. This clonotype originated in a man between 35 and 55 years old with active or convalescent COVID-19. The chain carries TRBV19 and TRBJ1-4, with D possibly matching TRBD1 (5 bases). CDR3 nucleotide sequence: TGTGCCAGTAGTAATGGGGCGGCTAATGAAAAACTGTTTTTT. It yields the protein CASSNGAANEKLFF. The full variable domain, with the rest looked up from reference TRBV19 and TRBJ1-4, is DGGITQSPKYLFRKEGQNVTLSCEQNLNHDAMYWYRQDPGQGLRLIYYSQIVNDFQKGDIAEGYSVSREKKESFPLTVTSAQKNPTAFYLCASSNGAANEKLFFGSGTQLSVL.